Below, 18 T cell receptor beta chains from the same sample are listed, as sequenced in a study of cytomegalovirus exposure and HLA in healthy donors. Both 60 Vbeta primers and 13 Jbeta primers went into the PCR. Sequencing was performed with immunoSEQ multiplex PCR; in TCRdb, only in-frame clones are kept and a portion is missing. The sample lists roughly 120,000 clones, around 77% occurring once. Material for sequencing was PBMCs. Receptor source: a woman aged 30 to 39 in good health and CMV-seropositive.

This rearrangement joins TRBV19 to TRBJ2-7, with 10 positions matching TRBD2. With V trimmed by 1 base and J by 4 bases, 7 bases remained unmatched. Germline loops: CDR1 LNHDA, CDR2 SQIVND (reference sequence). The CDR3 loop spans 16 amino acids. The CDR3 spells CASSIVSGGASYEQYF. The CDR3 DNA is TGTGCCAGTAGTATAGTCAGCGGGGGGGCCTCGTACGAGCAGTACTTC.

This clone turned up a few times. J is TRBJ1-4 and V is TRBV18, with D uncertain. V lost 1 base to trimming and J lost 4 bases, with 10 bases between them. The germline V gene has CDR1 KGHSH and CDR2 LQKENI. This CDR3 region has 15 residues. The CDR3 nucleotides read TGTGCCAGCTCACCACAGCACAGCTTTAATGAAAAACTGTTTTTT. Its translation is CASSPQHSFNEKLFF.

This chain connects TRBV29-1 to TRBJ1-5; no firm D call. The germline V gene encodes CDR1 SQVTM and CDR2 ANQGSEA. V shed 1 base and J shed 6 bases, with 16 bases lying between them. The CDR3 runs 15 residues. CDR3 protein: CSVEVRVSRGQPQHF. The CDR3 region has the DNA TGCAGCGTTGAAGTGCGAGTTTCCCGGGGTCAGCCCCAGCATTTT.

The chain joins TRBV9 to TRBJ2-4; D possibly corresponds to TRBD2 (6 bases). V shed 0 bases and J shed 6 bases, with 7 bases lying between them. The length of the CDR3 is 13 residues. CDR1 SGDLS and CDR2 YYNGEE come from the germline V gene. DNA for the CDR3: TGTGCCAGCAGCGTAGGCGGGACAAACATTCAGTACTTC. Protein product: CASSVGGTNIQYF. Supplemented by reference TRBV9 and TRBJ2-4, the full variable domain reads DSGVTQTPKHLITATGQRVTLRCSPRSGDLSVYWYQQSLDQGLQFLIQYYNGEERAKGNILERFSAQQFPDLHSELNLSSLELGDSALYFCASSVGGTNIQYFGAGTRLSVL.

V usage is TRBV7-9 and J usage is TRBJ1-2; no clear D. Trimming shortened V by 5 bases and J by 7 bases, and 20 bases separated the two germline ends. Per the germline V gene, CDR1 is SEHNR and CDR2 is FQNEAQ (reference sequence). The CDR3 runs to 15 residues. CDR3 nucleotide sequence: TGTGCCAGCAGCCAGGCTCTAGCGGGCGCAGGTGGCTACACCTTC. Translation: CASSQALAGAGGYTF. The whole variable domain, remainder taken from reference TRBV7-9 and TRBJ1-2, is DTGVSQNPRHKITKRGQNVTFRCDPISEHNRLYWYRQTLGQGPEFLTYFQNEAQLEKSRLLSDRFSAERPKGSFSTLEIQRTEQGDSAMYLCASSQALAGAGGYTFGSGTRLTVV.

The V and J genes are TRBV5-6 and TRBJ1-2, with unresolved D. In germline, CDR1 is SGHDT, CDR2 YYEEEE. The CDR3 is 12 amino acids. Trimming left V 0 bases short and J 11 bases short, with 11 bases between. The DNA for the CDR3 is TGTGCCAGCAGCTTGGGGCATGAGGTGTACACCTTC. Its protein product is CASSLGHEVYTF.

This chain joins TRBV6-6 and TRBJ1-1; 12 nucleotides line up with TRBD1. Germline values: CDR1 MNHNY, CDR2 SVGAGI (reference sequence). This CDR3 has 15 amino acids. Losses at the gene ends were 5 bases for V and 5 bases for J; bases not matched to a gene: 6. In nucleotides, the CDR3 is TGTGCCAGCAGTGATCCGGGACAGGGGGCTACTGAAGCTTTCTTT. Translated: CASSDPGQGATEAFF.

This clone was found once. The J gene is TRBJ2-5, the V gene TRBV10-1; 8 nucleotides agree with TRBD2. V trimming: 6 bases; J trimming: 5 bases; junction bases outside the gene matches: 17. This CDR3 contains 17 residues. CDR1 is WNHNN and CDR2 is SYGVQD in the germline V gene (reference sequence). The CDR3 here is CASSNRTGKRERETQYF. The CDR3 bases are TGCGCCAGCAGCAATAGGACCGGCAAGCGGGAGCGGGAGACCCAGTACTTC.

The DNA of the CDR3 is TGTGCCAGCAGCCAGGACAGTAACTCTGGAAACACCATATATTTT. Translation: CASSQDSNSGNTIYF. V is TRBV7-9 and J is TRBJ1-3; D may be TRBD1 (6 bases). Trimming stripped 5 bases from V and 0 bases from J, with 11 bases between. The CDR3 totals 15 residues. Looked up from germline, CDR1 is SEHNR and CDR2 is FQNEAQ (reference sequence).

The CDR3: CASSIQGRNEQYF. The CDR3 nucleotides read TGTGCCAGTAGTATACAAGGGAGGAACGAGCAGTACTTC. The chain has TRBV19 and TRBJ2-7; possibly TRBD2 for D (6 bases). V shed 2 bases and J shed 5 bases, with 10 bases lying between them. The length of the CDR3 is 13 residues. The germline gives CDR1 LNHDA, CDR2 SQIVND (reference sequence).

The chain carries TRBV19 and TRBJ1-6, with no clear D. V was trimmed by 8 bases and J by 10 bases, leaving 15 bases between them. This CDR3 spans 13 amino acids. The germline V gene encodes CDR1 LNHDA and CDR2 SQIVND (reference sequence). As DNA, the CDR3 is TGTGCCAGTCTTGGCAGACTCGGCTCACCCCTCCACTTT. Protein sequence: CASLGRLGSPLHF.

The CDR3 sequence: CATSRKRQASAGELFF. The CDR3 DNA reads TGTGCCACCAGCAGAAAAAGACAGGCCTCTGCCGGGGAGCTGTTTTTT. The V call is TRBV15, the J call TRBJ2-2; the D gene is possibly TRBD1 (6 bases). Germline loops: CDR1 LNHNV, CDR2 YYDKDF (reference sequence). V was pared by 2 bases and J by 6 bases, with 16 bases between. This CDR3 is 16 amino acids long. The full variable domain, its missing parts supplied by reference TRBV15 and TRBJ2-2, is DAMVIQNPRYQVTQFGKPVTLSCSQTLNHNVMYWYQQKSSQAPKLLFHYYDKDFNNEADTPDNFQSRRPNTSFCFLDIRSPGLGDTAMYLCATSRKRQASAGELFFGEGSRLTVL.

J is TRBJ2-7 and V is TRBV11-2; weak D call: TRBD2 (6 bases). CDR1 is SGHAT, CDR2 FQNNGV, per germline. Trimming took off 2 bases at V and 5 bases at J, with 10 bases between the two ends. This CDR3 comprises 13 residues. Here the CDR3 reads CASSLTGGNEQYF. CDR3 in DNA: TGTGCCAGCAGCTTAACCGGGGGAAACGAGCAGTACTTC.

The chain couples TRBV5-1 to TRBJ1-1, with 7 bases fitting TRBD1. The V gene end was trimmed by 3 bases and the J gene end by 1 base; junction bases not matched to a gene: 3. The CDR3 is 14 amino acids. CDR1 and CDR2 (germline): SGHRS, YFSETQ. The CDR3 DNA follows: TGCGCCAGCAGCTCGGGACAGTGGAACACTGAAGCTTTCTTT. It specifies CASSSGQWNTEAFF.

This sequence joins TRBV10-1 and TRBJ2-7; the D is unclear. Between the trimmed V and J ends, which lost 7 bases and 4 bases, there was a span of 26 bases. Germline CDR1 and CDR2: WNHNN and SYGVQD (reference sequence). The CDR3 contains 17 residues. CDR3 sequence: CASTRVARPKAAYEQYF. As DNA, the CDR3 is TGCGCCAGCACCCGAGTGGCTAGACCGAAAGCTGCTTACGAGCAGTACTTC.

The rearrangement uses TRBV27 and TRBJ2-1; TRBD1 is a possible D gene (6 bases). Trimming shortened V by 6 bases and J by 8 bases, and 11 bases separated the two germline ends. The CDR3 loop spans 12 amino acids. CDR1 is MNHEY, CDR2 SMNVEV, per germline (reference sequence). This CDR3 is CASSGTHHEQFF. The CDR3 DNA sequence: TGTGCCAGCAGCGGGACACACCATGAGCAGTTCTTC.

The chain employs TRBV7-9 and TRBJ2-1; TRBD2 agrees at 11 bases. The CDR3 runs 16 residues. The V segment lost 5 bases and the J segment 2 bases; nucleotides outside the gene matches: 5. The germline V gene has CDR1 SEHNR and CDR2 FQNEAQ (reference sequence). CDR3 DNA sequence: TGTGCCAGCAGCCCTGGGACTAGCGGAGCCTACAATGAGCAGTTCTTC. Encoded protein: CASSPGTSGAYNEQFF.

CDR3 DNA sequence: TGCGCCAGCAGTGGGGTAGCGGGGGGACGGGATGAGCAGTTCTTC. It encodes CASSGVAGGRDEQFF. This rearrangement joins TRBV10-2 to TRBJ2-1, with 10 bases that match TRBD2. Trimming at V came to 4 bases and at J to 8 bases, leaving 8 bases not matched to a gene. Germline V gene lookup returns CDR1 WSHSY and CDR2 SAAADI. This CDR3 has 15 residues.